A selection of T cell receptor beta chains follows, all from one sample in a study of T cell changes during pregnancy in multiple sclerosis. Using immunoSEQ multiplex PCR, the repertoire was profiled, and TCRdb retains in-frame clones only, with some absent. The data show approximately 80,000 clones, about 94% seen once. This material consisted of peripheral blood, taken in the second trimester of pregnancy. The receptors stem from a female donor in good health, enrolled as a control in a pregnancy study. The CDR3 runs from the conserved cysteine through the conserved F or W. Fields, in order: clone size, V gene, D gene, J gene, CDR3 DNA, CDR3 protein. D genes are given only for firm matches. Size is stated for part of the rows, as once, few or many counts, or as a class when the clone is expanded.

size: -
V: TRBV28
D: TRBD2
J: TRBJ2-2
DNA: TGTGCCAGCAGTTTATCGGGGGGTGGCGGGAGGGAACACACCGGGGAGCTGTTTTTT
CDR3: CASSLSGGGGREHTGELFF

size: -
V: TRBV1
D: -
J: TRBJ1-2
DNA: TGCACCAGCAGCCAATCGTCCGGGGAGGGCTACACCTTC
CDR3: CTSSQSSGEGYTF

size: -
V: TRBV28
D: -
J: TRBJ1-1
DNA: TGTGCCAGCAGTTTTGGGGGAGTACAGGGTTCTGAAGCTTTCTTT
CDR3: CASSFGGVQGSEAFF

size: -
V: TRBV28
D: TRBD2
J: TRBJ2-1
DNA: TGTGCCAGCAAGGGGCACGGGGGGGTTGAGTTCTTC
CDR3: CASKGHGGVEFF

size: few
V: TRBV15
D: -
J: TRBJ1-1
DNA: TGTGCCACCAGCAGAGAGGGCTTCTATGAAGCTTTCTTT
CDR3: CATSREGFYEAFF

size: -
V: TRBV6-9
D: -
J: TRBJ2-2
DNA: TGTGCCAGCAGTTATGGACTTCAGGCGCGCCCGTCCGGGGAGCTGTTTTTT
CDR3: CASSYGLQARPSGELFF

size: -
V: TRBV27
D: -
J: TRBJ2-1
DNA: TGTGCCAGCAGTTTAATCGTGGCTAGTGGCTTCTTC
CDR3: CASSLIVASGFF

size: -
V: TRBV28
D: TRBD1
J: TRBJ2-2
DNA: TGTGCCAGCAGTTTGACAGGGATGAACACCGGGGAGCTGTTTTTT
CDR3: CASSLTGMNTGELFF

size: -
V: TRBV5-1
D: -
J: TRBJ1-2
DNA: TGCGCCAGCAGCTTTAGCCGGGACTATGGCTACACCTTC
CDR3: CASSFSRDYGYTF

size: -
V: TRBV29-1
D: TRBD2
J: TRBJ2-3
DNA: TGCAGCGCTAGCGGGGCTAGCGGGAGCATCGCAGATACGCAGTATTTT
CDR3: CSASGASGSIADTQYF

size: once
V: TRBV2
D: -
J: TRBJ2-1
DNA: TGTGCCAGCAGATATGTTGAGCAGTTCTTC
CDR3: CASRYVEQFF

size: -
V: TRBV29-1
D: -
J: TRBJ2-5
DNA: TGCAGCGTTGAAAGGAGCGGCGGGGCGGAGACCCAGTACTTC
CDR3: CSVERSGGAETQYF

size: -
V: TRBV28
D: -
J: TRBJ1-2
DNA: TGTGCCAGCAGTTTATTAGGAGGGGTAATAAACTATGGCTACACCTTC
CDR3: CASSLLGGVINYGYTF

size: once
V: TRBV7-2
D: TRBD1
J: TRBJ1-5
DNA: TGTGCCAGCAGTCCGACAGGGAGCAATCAGCCCCAGCATTTT
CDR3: CASSPTGSNQPQHF

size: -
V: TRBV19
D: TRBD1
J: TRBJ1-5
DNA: TGTGCCAGTAGTAAGAGGGGGCTCGACCAGCCCCAGCATTTT
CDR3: CASSKRGLDQPQHF

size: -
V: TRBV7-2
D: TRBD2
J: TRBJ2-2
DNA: TGTGCCAGCAAGGGACTAGCGGGATACATCGGGGAGCTGTTTTTT
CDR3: CASKGLAGYIGELFF

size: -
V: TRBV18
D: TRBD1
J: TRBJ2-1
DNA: TGTGCCAGCTCACCGGACAGGGGAGTCAATGAGCAGTTCTTC
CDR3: CASSPDRGVNEQFF

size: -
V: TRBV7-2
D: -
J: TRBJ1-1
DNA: TGTGCCAGCAGCTTAGGACAGGTGAACACTGAAGCTTTCTTT
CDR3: CASSLGQVNTEAFF

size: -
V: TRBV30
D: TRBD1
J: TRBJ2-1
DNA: TGTGCCTGGAGCACAGGGACAGGGAAAGGAGATGAGCAGTTCTTC
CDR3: CAWSTGTGKGDEQFF

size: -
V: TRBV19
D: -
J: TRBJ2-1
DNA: TGTGCCAGTAGCCCAGACTTCCCCTACAATGAGCAGTTCTTC
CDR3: CASSPDFPYNEQFF

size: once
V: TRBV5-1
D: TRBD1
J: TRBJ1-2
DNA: TGCGCCAGCAGCTTGGTCACGACAGGGGCCTATGGCTACACCTTC
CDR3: CASSLVTTGAYGYTF

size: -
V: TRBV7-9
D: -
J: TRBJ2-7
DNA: TGTGCCAGCAGCTTAGTAAGTAGCTCCTACGAGCAGTACTTC
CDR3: CASSLVSSSYEQYF

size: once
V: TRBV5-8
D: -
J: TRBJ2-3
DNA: TGTGCCAGCAGCTTGGTTGCGGAGGAGAGCACAGATACGCAGTATTTT
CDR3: CASSLVAEESTDTQYF

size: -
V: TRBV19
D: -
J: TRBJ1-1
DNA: TGTGCCAGTAGTATAGTCTCGGGGGCTGAAGCTTTCTTT
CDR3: CASSIVSGAEAFF

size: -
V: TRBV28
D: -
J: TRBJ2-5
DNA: TGTGCCAGCAGTTTATACCTAGTCGGACAAGAGACCCAGTACTTC
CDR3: CASSLYLVGQETQYF

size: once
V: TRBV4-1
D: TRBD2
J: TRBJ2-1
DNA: TGCGCCAGCAGCCAAGATTTTCCGGGACTAGCGGGAGATAATGAGCAGTTCTTC
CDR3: CASSQDFPGLAGDNEQFF

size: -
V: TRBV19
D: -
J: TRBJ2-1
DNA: TGTGCCAGTACCCCGTGGGGGGTGAGCAATGAGCAGTTCTTC
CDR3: CASTPWGVSNEQFF

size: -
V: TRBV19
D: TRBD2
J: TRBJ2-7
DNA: TGTGCCAGTAGTATAGACGCTAGCGGCTACGAGCAGTACTTC
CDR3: CASSIDASGYEQYF

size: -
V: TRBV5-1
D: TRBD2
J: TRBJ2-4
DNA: TGCGCCAGCAGCTTGGGGCTAGCGGGAGTTAAAAACATTCAGTACTTC
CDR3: CASSLGLAGVKNIQYF

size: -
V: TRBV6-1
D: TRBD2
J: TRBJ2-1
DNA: TGTGCCAGCAGTGAATTAGCGGGAGCCTACAATGAGCAGTTCTTC
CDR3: CASSELAGAYNEQFF

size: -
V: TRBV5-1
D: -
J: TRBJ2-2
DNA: TGCGCCAGCAGCCCGCCCCGGGAGACCGGGGAGCTGTTTTTT
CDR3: CASSPPRETGELFF

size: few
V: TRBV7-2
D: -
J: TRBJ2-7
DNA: TGTGCCAGCAGCTTAGATCGGTTTGCCTACGAGCAGTACTTC
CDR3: CASSLDRFAYEQYF

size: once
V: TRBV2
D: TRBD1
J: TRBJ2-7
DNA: TGTGCCAGCGCTGAACAGGGGGCAGAGCAGTACTTC
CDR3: CASAEQGAEQYF

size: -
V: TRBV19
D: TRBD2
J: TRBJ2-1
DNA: TGTGCCAGTAGTAGACTAGCGGGATATGAGCAGTTCTTC
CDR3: CASSRLAGYEQFF

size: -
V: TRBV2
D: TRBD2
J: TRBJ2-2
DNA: TGTGCCAGCAGTGGGGGGAGCGGGAGGGCCCCGCCCGGGGAGCTGTTTTTT
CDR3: CASSGGSGRAPPGELFF

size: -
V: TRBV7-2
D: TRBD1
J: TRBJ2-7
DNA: TGTGCCAGCAGCTTAGCGGACAGGGTCGGCGGCGAGCAGTACTTC
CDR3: CASSLADRVGGEQYF

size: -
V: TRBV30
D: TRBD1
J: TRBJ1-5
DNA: TGTGCCTGGAACTCGGGACAGGGGAATCAGCCCCAGCATTTT
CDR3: CAWNSGQGNQPQHF

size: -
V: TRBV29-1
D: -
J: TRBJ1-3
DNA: TGCAGCGTTGAAGATCAGGCGAAGAGCTCTGGAAACACCATATATTTT
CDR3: CSVEDQAKSSGNTIYF

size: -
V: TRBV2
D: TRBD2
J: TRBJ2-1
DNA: TGTGCCAGCAGCCCCAGGACTAGCGGGAGCGATGAGCAGTTCTTC
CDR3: CASSPRTSGSDEQFF

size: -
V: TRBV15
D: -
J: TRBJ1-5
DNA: TGTGCCACCAGCAGACAGTATAGCAATCAGCCCCAGCATTTT
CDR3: CATSRQYSNQPQHF

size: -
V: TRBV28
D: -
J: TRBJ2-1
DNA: TGTGCCAGCACCCTGGGACTGGCCGGTGAGCAGTTCTTC
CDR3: CASTLGLAGEQFF

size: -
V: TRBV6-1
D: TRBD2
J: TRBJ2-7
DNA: TGTGCCAGCTTTAGCGGGGGAACCCAGTACGAGCAGTACTTC
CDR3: CASFSGGTQYEQYF

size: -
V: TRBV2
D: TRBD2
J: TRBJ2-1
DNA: TGTGCCACCAGGCCAATGACTAGCGTCTTCAATGAGCAGTTCTTC
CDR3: CATRPMTSVFNEQFF

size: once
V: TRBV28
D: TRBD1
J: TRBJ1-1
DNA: TGTGCCAGCAGTTTGCTCCAGGGGGCGCGAACTGAAGCTTTCTTT
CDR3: CASSLLQGARTEAFF

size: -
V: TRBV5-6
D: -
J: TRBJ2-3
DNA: TGTGCCAGCAGCTTGGGGAGCGGGTCTAGCACAGATACGCAGTATTTT
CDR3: CASSLGSGSSTDTQYF